This is a list of T cell receptor beta chains from one sample in a study of beta chain features in type 1 diabetes. Sequencing was performed with immunoSEQ multiplex PCR; in TCRdb, only in-frame clones are kept and a portion is missing. The sample consists of some 250,000 clones, approximately 11% of them appearing once. The specimen was naive CD4+ T cells from blood. Receptors originate from a man under 40 with type 1 diabetes. Each CDR3 is given with its conserved first and last residue. D genes are given only for firm matches. Not every row has a clone size; where given, it reads once, few, many or a size class.

14	TRBV10-3	NA	TRBD1	TRBJ2-7	CAIKPGQEQYEQYF	TGTGCCATCAAGCCGGGACAGGAACAATACGAGCAGTACTTC
16	TRBV5-1	few	NA	TRBJ1-6	CASSLVSGVHNSPLHF	TGCGCCAGCAGCTTGGTTTCAGGGGTCCATAATTCACCCCTCCACTTT
15	TRBV5-1	few	TRBD1	TRBJ2-3	CASSLGQGVTDTQYF	TGCGCCAGCAGCTTGGGACAGGGGGTTACAGATACGCAGTATTTT
16	TRBV7-2	NA	TRBD2	TRBJ2-3	CASSPQASGGADTQYF	TGTGCCAGCAGCCCGCAAGCTAGCGGGGGTGCAGATACGCAGTATTTT
13	TRBV7-3	few	NA	TRBJ1-6	CASSLTRGSPLHF	TGTGCCAGCAGCTTAACCAGGGGTTCACCCCTCCACTTT
15	TRBV7-2	NA	NA	TRBJ1-5	CASSLSGQFNQPQHF	TGTGCCAGCAGCTTAAGTGGACAGTTCAATCAGCCCCAGCATTTT
10	TRBV20-1	NA	NA	TRBJ2-3	CSASQDTQYF	TGCAGTGCTAGTCAAGATACGCAGTATTTT
15	TRBV2	few	NA	TRBJ2-2	CASSEASGYAGELFF	TGTGCCAGCAGTGAAGCGTCAGGATACGCCGGGGAGCTGTTTTTT
12	TRBV7-2	few	NA	TRBJ2-5	CASSLYQETQYF	TGTGCCAGCAGCCTCTACCAAGAGACCCAGTACTTC
15	TRBV7-2	NA	TRBD1	TRBJ1-2	CASSLARSTGGGYTF	TGTGCCAGCAGCTTAGCGCGATCCACAGGGGGGGGCTACACCTTC
14	TRBV23-1	few	NA	TRBJ2-7	CASRDSSSSYEQYF	TGCGCCAGCCGAGACAGCTCTAGCTCCTACGAGCAGTACTTC
13	TRBV28	NA	NA	TRBJ1-1	CASSKRSNTEAFF	TGTGCCAGCAGTAAGAGATCCAACACTGAAGCTTTCTTT
16	TRBV2	NA	TRBD2	TRBJ2-7	CASSESGGAFPYEQYF	TGTGCCAGCAGTGAAAGCGGGGGGGCCTTCCCGTACGAGCAGTACTTC
13	TRBV5-6	NA	NA	TRBJ1-1	CASSVRRNTEAFF	TGTGCCAGCAGCGTCAGGCGGAACACTGAAGCTTTCTTT
16	TRBV5-1	NA	NA	TRBJ1-1	CASSSGWEDFTGEAFF	TGCGCCAGCAGCTCGGGGTGGGAGGATTTTACGGGTGAAGCTTTCTTT
15	TRBV15	NA	NA	TRBJ1-5	CATSREGTSFQPQHF	TGTGCCACCAGCAGAGAAGGGACTTCGTTTCAGCCCCAGCATTTT
12	TRBV2	NA	TRBD1	TRBJ2-3	CASRTGGDTQYF	TGTGCCAGCAGGACAGGGGGAGATACGCAGTATTTT
14	TRBV7-8	NA	NA	TRBJ1-2	CASSSTDLNYGYTF	TGTGCCAGCAGCTCGACAGACCTTAACTATGGCTACACCTTC
14	TRBV6-5	few	TRBD1	TRBJ1-5	CASSSGTGNQPQHF	TGTGCCAGCAGTTCCGGGACAGGGAATCAGCCCCAGCATTTT
14	TRBV6-5	NA	TRBD1	TRBJ1-2	CASSPGQRAPGYTF	TGTGCCAGCAGCCCGGGACAGCGTGCCCCTGGCTACACCTTC
15	TRBV18	NA	TRBD1	TRBJ1-3	CASSPPRTGDEDIYF	TGTGCCAGCTCACCACCTCGGACAGGGGATGAGGACATATATTTT
14	TRBV2	NA	NA	TRBJ1-5	CASSGTGGNQPQHF	TGTGCCAGCAGCGGAACTGGGGGGAATCAGCCCCAGCATTTT
11	TRBV20-1	once	NA	TRBJ1-1	CSANGNTEAFF	TGCAGTGCTAACGGGAACACTGAAGCTTTCTTT
14	TRBV5-1	few	TRBD1	TRBJ2-5	CASSLSTGEETQYF	TGCGCCAGCAGCCTATCGACAGGGGAAGAGACCCAGTACTTC
13	TRBV19	few	NA	TRBJ2-4	CASNGESKNIQYF	TGTGCCAGTAACGGGGAGTCCAAAAACATTCAGTACTTC
15	TRBV7-9	NA	NA	TRBJ1-1	CASSLDSFRSTEAFF	TGTGCCAGCAGCTTAGACTCATTCCGGTCCACTGAAGCTTTCTTT
14	TRBV7-2	NA	TRBD1	TRBJ1-2	CASSRDRGGYGYTF	TGTGCCAGCAGCCGGGACAGGGGTGGCTATGGCTACACCTTC
17	TRBV7-9	NA	TRBD1	TRBJ2-3	CASTLFTTGGSTDTQYF	TGTGCCAGCACCCTCTTTACGACAGGGGGGAGCACAGATACGCAGTATTTT
17	TRBV5-1	few	TRBD2	TRBJ2-2	CASSLGTSGPNTGELFF	TGCGCCAGCAGCTTGGGGACTAGCGGGCCTAACACCGGGGAGCTGTTTTTT
19	TRBV4-2	few	TRBD2	TRBJ2-5	CASSQDSWASGGEQETQYF	TGTGCCAGCAGCCAAGATAGTTGGGCTAGCGGGGGAGAACAAGAGACCCAGTACTTC
15	TRBV28	NA	TRBD1	TRBJ2-7	CASSSSATGAYEQYF	TGTGCCAGCAGTTCGTCAGCGACAGGGGCATACGAGCAGTACTTC
15	TRBV4-2	NA	NA	TRBJ1-5	CASSQDRASNQPQHF	TGTGCCAGCAGCCAAGACAGGGCGAGCAATCAGCCCCAGCATTTT
13	TRBV27	NA	NA	TRBJ1-2	CASSALTGYGYTF	TGTGCCAGCAGTGCCTTGACAGGCTATGGCTACACCTTC
14	TRBV18	NA	TRBD1	TRBJ2-1	CATIRDRIYNEQFF	TGTGCCACCATTCGGGACAGAATCTACAATGAGCAGTTCTTC
12	TRBV2	NA	NA	TRBJ2-1	CASSESVNEQFF	TGTGCCAGCAGTGAATCCGTGAATGAGCAGTTCTTC
14	TRBV7-6	NA	TRBD2	TRBJ2-5	CASSSPTSRETQYF	TGTGCCAGCAGCTCACCGACTAGCAGGGAGACCCAGTACTTC
15	TRBV5-1	NA	NA	TRBJ1-2	CASSLAGRAMDGYTF	TGCGCCAGCAGCTTGGCGGGCAGGGCGATGGATGGCTACACCTTC
15	TRBV30	NA	TRBD1	TRBJ2-7	CAWSRYPGQGREQYF	TGTGCCTGGAGCCGATATCCGGGACAGGGGCGGGAGCAGTACTTC
15	TRBV4-3	few	TRBD1	TRBJ1-5	CASSQEGQGGQPQHF	TGCGCCAGCAGCCAAGAGGGACAGGGTGGTCAGCCCCAGCATTTT
15	TRBV5-4	few	NA	TRBJ2-4	CASSLASSSKNIQYF	TGTGCCAGCAGCTTGGCCTCCTCTTCCAAAAACATTCAGTACTTC
13	TRBV27	few	NA	TRBJ1-6	CASRFENNSPLHF	TGTGCCAGCAGATTCGAGAATAATTCACCCCTCCACTTT
15	TRBV27	NA	TRBD1	TRBJ2-7	CASSSHRGKGYEQYF	TGTGCCAGCAGTTCCCACAGGGGTAAGGGCTACGAGCAGTACTTC
16	TRBV4-2	NA	TRBD1	TRBJ2-7	CASSQFPGQGAYEQYF	TGTGCCAGCAGCCAATTCCCAGGACAGGGGGCGTACGAGCAGTACTTC
14	TRBV18	NA	NA	TRBJ1-3	CASSPSQAGNTIYF	TGTGCCAGCTCACCATCCCAAGCCGGAAACACCATATATTTT
13	TRBV6-4	few	NA	TRBJ2-3	CASSLTGTDTQYF	TGTGCCAGCAGTCTAACGGGCACAGATACGCAGTATTTT
15	TRBV5-6	NA	TRBD2	TRBJ2-1	CASSTPGGTSNEQFF	TGTGCCAGCAGCACCCCGGGCGGGACTAGCAATGAGCAGTTCTTC
13	TRBV30	few	TRBD1	TRBJ2-3	CAWATGGVDTQYF	TGTGCCTGGGCGACAGGGGGGGTAGATACGCAGTATTTT
15	TRBV4-2	NA	NA	TRBJ1-3	CASTIGTLSGNTIYF	TGTGCCAGCACCATCGGGACTCTATCTGGAAACACCATATATTTT
14	TRBV7-2	few	TRBD1	TRBJ1-1	CASSWTGPNTEAFF	TGTGCCAGCAGCTGGACAGGGCCGAACACTGAAGCTTTCTTT
14	TRBV19	few	NA	TRBJ1-5	CASSIDRREQPQHF	TGTGCCAGTAGTATAGACAGGCGGGAGCAGCCCCAGCATTTT
13	TRBV19	NA	TRBD1	TRBJ1-1	CASTGGWNTEAFF	TGTGCTTCGACAGGGGGCTGGAACACTGAAGCTTTCTTT
17	TRBV7-2	few	NA	TRBJ2-2	CASSLVGRTMNTGELFF	TGTGCCAGCAGCTTAGTAGGACGGACTATGAACACCGGGGAGCTGTTTTTT
17	TRBV5-1	NA	TRBD2	TRBJ2-1	CASSPGLAGGLVNEQFF	TGCGCCAGCAGCCCGGGACTAGCGGGGGGGCTGGTCAATGAGCAGTTCTTC
11	TRBV7-2	few	NA	TRBJ2-7	CASSLISEQYF	TGTGCCAGCAGCTTAATCTCCGAGCAGTACTTC
15	TRBV5-1	NA	NA	TRBJ1-4	CASSFASALREKLFF	TGCGCCAGCAGTTTTGCTTCGGCTCTCAGGGAAAAACTGTTTTTT
13	TRBV5-4	NA	NA	TRBJ2-5	CASSLGWRETQYF	TGTGCCAGCAGCTTGGGGTGGCGGGAGACCCAGTACTTC